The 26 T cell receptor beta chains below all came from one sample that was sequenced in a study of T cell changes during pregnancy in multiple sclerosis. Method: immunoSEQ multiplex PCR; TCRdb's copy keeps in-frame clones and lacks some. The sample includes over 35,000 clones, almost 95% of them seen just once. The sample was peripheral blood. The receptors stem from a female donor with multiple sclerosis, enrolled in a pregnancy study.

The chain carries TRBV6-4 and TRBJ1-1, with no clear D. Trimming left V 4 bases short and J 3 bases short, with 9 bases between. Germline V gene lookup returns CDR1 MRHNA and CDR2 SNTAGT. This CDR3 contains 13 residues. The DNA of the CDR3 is TGTGCCAGCAGTGCGGCGGACTACACTGAAGCTTTCTTT. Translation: CASSAADYTEAFF.

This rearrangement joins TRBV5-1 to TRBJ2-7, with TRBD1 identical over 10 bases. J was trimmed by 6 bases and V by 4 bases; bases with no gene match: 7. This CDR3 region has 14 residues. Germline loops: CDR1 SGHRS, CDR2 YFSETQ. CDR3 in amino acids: CASSIGTGEREQYF. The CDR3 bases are TGCGCCAGCAGCATCGGGACAGGGGAACGCGAGCAGTACTTC.

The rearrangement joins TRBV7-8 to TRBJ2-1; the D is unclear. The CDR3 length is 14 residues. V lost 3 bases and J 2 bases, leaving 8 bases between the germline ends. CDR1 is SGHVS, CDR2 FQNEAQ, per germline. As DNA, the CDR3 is TGTGCCAGCAGCTTCGATGGCCCCTACAATGAGCAGTTCTTC. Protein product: CASSFDGPYNEQFF.

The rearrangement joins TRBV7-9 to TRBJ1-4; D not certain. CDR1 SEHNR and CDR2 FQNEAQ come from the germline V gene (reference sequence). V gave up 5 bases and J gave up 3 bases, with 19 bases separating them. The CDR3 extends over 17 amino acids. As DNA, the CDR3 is TGTGCCAGCAGCGTAGAGGTGTTCGGGGTGGCTAATGAAAAACTGTTTTTT. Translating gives CASSVEVFGVANEKLFF.

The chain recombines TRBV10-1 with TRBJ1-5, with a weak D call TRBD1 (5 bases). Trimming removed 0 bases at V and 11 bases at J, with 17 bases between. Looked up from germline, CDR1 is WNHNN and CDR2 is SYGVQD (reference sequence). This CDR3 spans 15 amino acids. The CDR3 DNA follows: TGCGCCAGCAGTGAGTCGAGTGGATTCGGGGGGACCCAGCATTTT. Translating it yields CASSESSGFGGTQHF.

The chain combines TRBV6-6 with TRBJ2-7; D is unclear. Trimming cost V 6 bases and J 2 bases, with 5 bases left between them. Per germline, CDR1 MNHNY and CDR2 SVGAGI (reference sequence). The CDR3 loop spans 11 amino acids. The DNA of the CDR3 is TGTGCCAGCAGCCCCGCCTACGAGCAGTACTTC. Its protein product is CASSPAYEQYF.

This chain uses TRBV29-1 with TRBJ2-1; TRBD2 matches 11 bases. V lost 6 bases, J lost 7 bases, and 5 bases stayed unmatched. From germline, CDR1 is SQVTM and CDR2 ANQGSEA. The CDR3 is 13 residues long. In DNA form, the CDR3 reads TGCAGCGTCAAGGGACTAGCGGTTAATGAGCAGTTCTTC. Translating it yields CSVKGLAVNEQFF.

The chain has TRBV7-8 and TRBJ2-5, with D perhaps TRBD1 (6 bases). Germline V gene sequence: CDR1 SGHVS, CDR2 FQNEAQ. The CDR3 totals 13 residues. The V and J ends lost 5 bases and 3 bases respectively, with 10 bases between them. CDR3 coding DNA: TGTGCCAGCAGCCCGACAGGAGAAGAGACCCAGTACTTC. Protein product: CASSPTGEETQYF.

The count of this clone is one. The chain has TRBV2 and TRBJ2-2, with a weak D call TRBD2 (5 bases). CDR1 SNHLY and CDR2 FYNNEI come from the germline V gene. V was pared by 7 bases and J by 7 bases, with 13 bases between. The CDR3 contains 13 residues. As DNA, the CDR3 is TGTGCCAGCATGCGGGCACCCAGCGGGGAGCTGTTTTTT. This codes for CASMRAPSGELFF.

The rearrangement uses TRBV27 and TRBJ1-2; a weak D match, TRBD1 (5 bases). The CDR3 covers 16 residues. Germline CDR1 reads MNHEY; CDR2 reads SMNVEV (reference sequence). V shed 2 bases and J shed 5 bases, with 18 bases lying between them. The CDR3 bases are TGTGCCAGCAGTTTAAAAATGGGTCAGGGCTATTATGGCTACACCTTC. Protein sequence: CASSLKMGQGYYGYTF.

CDR3 nucleotides: TGTGCCAGTCGGCGGGACACTAACACCGGGGAGCTGTTTTTT. This gives the protein CASRRDTNTGELFF. V is TRBV19 and J is TRBJ2-2; TRBD1 or TRBD2 may be the D gene (6 bases each). V was cut by 8 bases and J by 2 bases, with 12 bases left in between. Looked up from germline, CDR1 is LNHDA and CDR2 is SQIVND (reference sequence). CDR3 size: 14 residues.

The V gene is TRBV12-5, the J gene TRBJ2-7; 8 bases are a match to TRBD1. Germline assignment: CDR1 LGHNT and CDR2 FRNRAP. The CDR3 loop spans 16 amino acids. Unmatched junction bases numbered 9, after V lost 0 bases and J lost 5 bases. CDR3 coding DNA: TGTGCTAGTGGTTTGGTAATCAGGGGGCGCTGGGACGAGCAGTACTTC. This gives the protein CASGLVIRGRWDEQYF.

CDR3 DNA sequence: TGTGCCAGCAGACTACGGGGGGAAGCCGGGGAGCTGTTTTTT. It codes for CASRLRGEAGELFF. This sequence joins TRBV6-5 and TRBJ2-2; 7 positions agree with TRBD2. The trim removed 6 bases at V and 6 bases at J, leaving 7 bases unmatched. This CDR3 contains 14 residues. The germline CDR1 and CDR2 sequences are MNHEY and SVGAGI.

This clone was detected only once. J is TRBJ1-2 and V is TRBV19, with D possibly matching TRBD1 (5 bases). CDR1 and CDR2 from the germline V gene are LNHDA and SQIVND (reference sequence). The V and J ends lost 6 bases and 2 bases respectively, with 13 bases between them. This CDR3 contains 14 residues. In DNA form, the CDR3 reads TGTGCCAGTAGGGACCAGGGTATGAACTATGGCTACACCTTC. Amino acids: CASRDQGMNYGYTF. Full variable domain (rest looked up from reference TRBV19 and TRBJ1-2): DGGITQSPKYLFRKEGQNVTLSCEQNLNHDAMYWYRQDPGQGLRLIYYSQIVNDFQKGDIAEGYSVSREKKESFPLTVTSAQKNPTAFYLCASRDQGMNYGYTFGSGTRLTVV.

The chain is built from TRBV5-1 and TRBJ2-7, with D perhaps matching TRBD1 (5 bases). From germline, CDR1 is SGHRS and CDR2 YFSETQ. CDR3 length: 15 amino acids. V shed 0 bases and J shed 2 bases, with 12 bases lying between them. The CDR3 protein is CASSLDGRVPYEQYF. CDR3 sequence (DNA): TGCGCCAGCAGCTTGGATGGCAGGGTGCCCTACGAGCAGTACTTC.

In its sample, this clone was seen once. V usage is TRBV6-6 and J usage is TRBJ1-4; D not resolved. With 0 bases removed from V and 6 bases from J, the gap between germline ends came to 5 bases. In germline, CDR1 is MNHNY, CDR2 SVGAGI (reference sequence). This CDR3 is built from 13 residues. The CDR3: CASSYSSDEKLFF. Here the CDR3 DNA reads TGTGCCAGCAGTTACTCTTCGGATGAAAAACTGTTTTTT.

The CDR3 here is CAWSWDSSYEQYF. The CDR3 region has the DNA TGTGCCTGGAGTTGGGACAGCTCCTACGAGCAGTACTTC. V and J are TRBV30 and TRBJ2-7; TRBD1 agrees at 7 bases. The germline CDR1 and CDR2 sequences are GTSNPN and SVGIG (reference sequence). The CDR3 totals 13 residues. V dropped 2 bases and J dropped 0; count of bases not matched to a gene: 1.

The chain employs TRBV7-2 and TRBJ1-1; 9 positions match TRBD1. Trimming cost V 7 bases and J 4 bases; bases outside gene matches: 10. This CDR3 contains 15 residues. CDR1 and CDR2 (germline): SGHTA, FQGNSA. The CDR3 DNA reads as TGTGCCAGCAACAAACAGGGACAGGGCGGCACTGAAGCTTTCTTT. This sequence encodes CASNKQGQGGTEAFF.

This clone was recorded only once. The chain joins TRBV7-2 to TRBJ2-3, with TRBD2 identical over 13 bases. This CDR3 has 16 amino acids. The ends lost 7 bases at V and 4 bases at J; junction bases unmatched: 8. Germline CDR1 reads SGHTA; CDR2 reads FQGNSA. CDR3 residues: CASIPGLAGVSDTQYF. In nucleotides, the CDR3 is TGTGCCAGCATCCCTGGACTAGCGGGAGTTTCAGATACGCAGTATTTT.

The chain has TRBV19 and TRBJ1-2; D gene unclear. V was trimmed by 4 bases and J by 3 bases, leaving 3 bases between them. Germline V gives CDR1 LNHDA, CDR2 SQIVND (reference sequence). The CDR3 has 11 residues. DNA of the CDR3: TGTGCCAGTAGTAGAGACTATGGCTACACCTTC. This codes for CASSRDYGYTF.

The CDR3 here is CASSSLLVDGGRAVEQYF. The CDR3 nucleotides read TGCGCCAGCAGCTCGCTGCTAGTTGATGGCGGGAGGGCCGTAGAGCAGTACTTC. The chain uses TRBV5-1 and TRBJ2-7; 9 bases map to TRBD2. The CDR3 runs to 18 residues. Germline V gene data show CDR1 as SGHRS and CDR2 as YFSETQ. With 3 bases clipped from V and 7 bases from J, the junction kept 20 bases outside the gene matches.

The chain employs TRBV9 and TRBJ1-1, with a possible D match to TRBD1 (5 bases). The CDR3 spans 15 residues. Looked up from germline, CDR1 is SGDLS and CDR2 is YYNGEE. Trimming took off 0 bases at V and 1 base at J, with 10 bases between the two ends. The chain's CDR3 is CASSVGKGSNTEAFF. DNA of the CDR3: TGTGCCAGCAGCGTAGGAAAGGGGTCGAACACTGAAGCTTTCTTT.

The CDR3 bases are TGTGCCAGCAGCCCGGGACCGAGGGAAAAACTGTTTTTT. Residues: CASSPGPREKLFF. The chain joins TRBV6-1 to TRBJ1-4; TRBD1 might be the D (5 bases). Germline V CDR1 and CDR2: MNHNS, SASEGT. The CDR3 contains 13 residues. Trimming shortened V by 6 bases and J by 8 bases, and 13 bases separated the two germline ends.

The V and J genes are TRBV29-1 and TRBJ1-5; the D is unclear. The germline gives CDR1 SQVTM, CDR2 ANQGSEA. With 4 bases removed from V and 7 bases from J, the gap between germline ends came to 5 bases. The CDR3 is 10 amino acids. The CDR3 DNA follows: TGCAGCGTTGGTTCCCAGCCCCAGCATTTT. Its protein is CSVGSQPQHF. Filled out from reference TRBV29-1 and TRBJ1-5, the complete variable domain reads SAVISQKPSRDICQRGTSLTIQCQVDSQVTMMFWYRQQPGQSLTLIATANQGSEATYESGFVIDKFPISRPNLTFSTLTVSNMSPEDSSIYLCSVGSQPQHFGDGTRLSIL.

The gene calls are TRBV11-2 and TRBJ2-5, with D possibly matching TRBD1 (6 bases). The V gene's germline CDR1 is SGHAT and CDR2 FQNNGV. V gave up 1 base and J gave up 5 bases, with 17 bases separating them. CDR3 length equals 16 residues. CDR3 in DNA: TGTGCCAGCAGCTTAGGGGGACATACTAAGAGGGAGACCCAGTACTTC. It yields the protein CASSLGGHTKRETQYF.

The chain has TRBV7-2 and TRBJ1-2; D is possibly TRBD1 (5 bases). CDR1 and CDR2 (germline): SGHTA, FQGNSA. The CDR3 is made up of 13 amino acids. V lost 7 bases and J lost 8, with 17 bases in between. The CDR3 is CASNGLGGRGYTF. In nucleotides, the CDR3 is TGTGCCAGCAACGGGTTGGGGGGGAGAGGCTACACCTTC.